These 11 T cell receptor beta chains were sequenced from one sample in a study of identical twins. TCRdb re-analysed the 5' RACE reads in MiXCR, keeping a single row per CDR3 protein. The sample shows about 460,000 distinct CDR3 sequences, 12% to 15% of them seen only once. These records were also assigned to another study, of yellow fever vaccine responses in identical twins.

The specimen sequenced was CD4+ T cells sorted from blood. The receptors here all came from a woman aged 18-29 years in good health.

This chain joins TRBV7-2 and TRBJ2-1; TRBD1 matches at 8 bases. V lost 5 bases, J lost 8 bases, and 14 bases stayed unmatched. The CDR3 has 16 residues. Germline CDR1 is SGHTA and CDR2 is FQGNSA. The CDR3 is CASSTRGTGPFDEQFF. DNA of the CDR3: TGTGCCAGCAGCACGAGAGGGACAGGACCCTTTGATGAGCAGTTCTTC. Based on the CDR3 plus reference TRBV7-2 and TRBJ2-1, the full variable domain is GAGVSQSPSNKVTEKGKDVELRCDPISGHTALYWYRQSLGQGLEFLIYFQGNSAPDKSGLPSDRFSAERTGGSVSTLTIQRTQQEDSAVYLCASSTRGTGPFDEQFFGPGTRLTVL.

The chain recombines TRBV12-5 with TRBJ2-2; perhaps D is TRBD1 or TRBD2 (5 bases each). Germline V gives CDR1 LGHNT, CDR2 FRNRAP. The CDR3 is 16 amino acids. The ends were cut back, 3 bases at V and 2 bases at J, with 13 bases in the middle. CDR3 loop: CASGFGQRGNTGELFF. The CDR3 region has the DNA TGTGCTAGTGGTTTCGGGCAGAGGGGAAACACCGGGGAGCTGTTTTTT.

This clonotype was seen a few times. The rearrangement links TRBV27 to TRBJ1-5, with a possible D match to TRBD1 (6 bases). CDR1 is MNHEY and CDR2 is SMNVEV in the germline V gene (reference sequence). Trimming cost V 2 bases and J 2 bases, with 16 bases left between them. The CDR3 spans 17 residues. CDR3 coding DNA: TGTGCCAGCAGTTTAGACTCCTTGGGGGCTGGCAATCAGCCCCAGCATTTT. Translation gives CASSLDSLGAGNQPQHF.

This clonotype has at least ten counts. This chain joins TRBV20-1 and TRBJ2-7; tentative D call: TRBD2 (6 bases). V lost 3 bases and J 3 bases, leaving 15 bases between the germline ends. This CDR3 has 14 amino acids. The germline V gene has CDR1 DFQATT and CDR2 SNEGSKA (reference sequence). For the CDR3, the DNA is TGCAGTGCTAGTGGCGGGACCACCTTCTACGAGCAGTACTTC. Residues: CSASGGTTFYEQYF.

V usage is TRBV12-5 and J usage is TRBJ2-1; 12 bases map to TRBD1. Germline V gives CDR1 LGHNT, CDR2 FRNRAP. This CDR3 is 15 amino acids long. J gave up 5 bases and V 5 bases, and 4 bases lay outside the gene matches. CDR3 sequence: CASGAGTGGNNEQFF. CDR3 nucleotides: TGTGCTAGTGGTGCCGGGACAGGGGGCAACAATGAGCAGTTCTTC.

The chain is built from TRBV28 and TRBJ2-2; 10 bases align to TRBD2. The J segment lost 7 bases and the V segment lost 5 bases, leaving 10 bases of the junction unmatched. Germline CDR1 is MDHEN and CDR2 is SYDVKM. The CDR3 sequence is 16 residues long. In DNA, the CDR3 is TGTGCCAGCAGTCCCCCAAGCGGGGGGGCCATCGGGGAGCTGTTTTTT. Its protein is CASSPPSGGAIGELFF.

The CDR3 spells CASSQAERAFF. Written as DNA, the CDR3 is TGTGCCAGCAGCCAAGCGGAAAGAGCTTTCTTT. The rearrangement links TRBV3-1 to TRBJ1-1; D not certain. Trimming stripped 1 base from V and 10 bases from J, with 7 bases between. The CDR3 spans 11 residues. Per germline, CDR1 LGHDT and CDR2 YNNKEL (reference sequence). Together with reference TRBV3-1 and TRBJ1-1, the CDR3 gives the full variable domain: DTAVSQTPKYLVTQMGNDKSIKCEQNLGHDTMYWYKQDSKKFLKIMFSYNNKELIINETVPNRFSPKSPDKAHLNLHINSLELGDSAVYFCASSQAERAFFGQGTRLTVV.

About this clonotype: A junction boundary mismatches the germline segment, possibly from a read error. The CDR3 loop is CACSFSLHTQYF. CDR3 coding DNA: TGTGCCTGCAGTTTTAGTCTACATACGCAGTATTTT. This chain joins TRBV6-2 or TRBV6-3 and TRBJ2-3; D call uncertain. Germline V gene lookup returns CDR1 MNHEY and CDR2 SVGEGT. The CDR3 has 12 residues.

A note on this clonotype: Being one base from a much bigger clone, this may be a read error. CDR3 DNA sequence: TGTGCCAGCAGTCGGACTAGCGGGAAACCCCACATTCAGTACTTC. Translated, it gives CASSRTSGKPHIQYF. The rearrangement links TRBV12-3 or TRBV12-4 to TRBJ2-4; 12 nucleotides match TRBD2. V dropped 5 bases and J dropped 8; count of bases not matched to a gene: 7. There are 15 residues in the CDR3.

The chain combines TRBV20-1 with TRBJ2-7; 7 bases line up with TRBD1. Germline loops: CDR1 DFQATT, CDR2 SNEGSKA (reference sequence). This CDR3 region has 15 residues. The V and J ends lost 6 bases and 2 bases, in that order; junction bases with no gene match: 13. The CDR3 loop is CSAEDRARATYEQYF. DNA for the CDR3: TGCAGTGCGGAAGACAGGGCGCGCGCAACCTACGAGCAGTACTTC.

The gene calls are TRBV7-2 and TRBJ1-4; D not resolved. CDR1 is SGHTA, CDR2 FQGNSA, per germline. V was shortened by 1 base and J by 7 bases, with 10 bases between the two germline ends. The CDR3 consists of 14 residues. The CDR3 coding sequence is TGTGCCAGCAGCTTAGGGACGAGCGGTGAAAAACTGTTTTTT. This encodes CASSLGTSGEKLFF.